These 17 T cell receptor beta chains share one sample of origin, sequenced in a study of cytomegalovirus exposure and HLA in healthy donors. Vbeta (60) and Jbeta (13) primers were used in the PCR. Repertoires were generated with immunoSEQ multiplex PCR, while TCRdb's copy carries only in-frame clones and drops some. This table has about 120,000 clones, approximately 81% appearing once. Input material: PBMCs. The source of these receptors is a man younger than 40 in good health and CMV-seropositive.

This clone has only a few counts. V and J are TRBV5-1 and TRBJ1-4, with 9 bases fitting TRBD1. The CDR3 has 16 residues. V lost 0 bases and J lost 7; bases outside the gene matches: 7. The germline V gene encodes CDR1 SGHRS and CDR2 YFSETQ. The CDR3 loop is CASSLAGQGTGEKLFF. The CDR3 nucleotides read TGCGCCAGCAGCTTGGCGGGACAGGGAACGGGTGAAAAACTGTTTTTT.

V and J are TRBV25-1 and TRBJ1-6; unclear D gene. Germline V gene lookup returns CDR1 MGHDK and CDR2 SYGVNS. The CDR3 length is 14 residues. V lost 5 bases and J 7 bases, leaving 12 bases between the germline ends. This chain's CDR3 is CASSQPWANSPLHF. The CDR3 DNA reads as TGTGCCAGCAGTCAACCGTGGGCCAATTCACCCCTCCACTTT.

The J gene is TRBJ2-3, the V gene TRBV7-2, with 7 bases matching TRBD1. Trimming cost V 6 bases and J 6 bases; bases outside gene matches: 6. CDR1 and CDR2 (germline): SGHTA, FQGNSA. CDR3 length equals 13 residues. The CDR3 sequence is CASRDPQGDTQYF. The CDR3 nucleotides are TGTGCCAGCAGAGACCCACAGGGGGATACGCAGTATTTT.

V usage is TRBV5-4 and J usage is TRBJ1-5, with a tentative D call TRBD1 (5 bases). CDR3 size: 14 residues. In germline, CDR1 is SGHNT, CDR2 YYREEE (reference sequence). V was clipped by 0 bases and J by 2 bases, with 6 bases between them. CDR3 loop: CASSLGGGNQPQHF. DNA of the CDR3: TGTGCCAGCAGCTTGGGGGGGGGCAATCAGCCCCAGCATTTT. The variable domain in full, with the rest retrieved from reference TRBV5-4 and TRBJ1-5, is ETGVTQSPTHLIKTRGQQVTLRCSSQSGHNTVSWYQQALGQGPQFIFQYYREEENGRGNFPPRFSGLQFPNYSSELNVNALELDDSALYLCASSLGGGNQPQHFGDGTRLSIL.

The table lists this clone with a count of one. The chain employs TRBV6-5 and TRBJ1-3; no clear D gene. CDR1 and CDR2 from the germline V gene are MNHEY and SVGAGI. Trimming left V 8 bases short and J 4 bases short, with 18 bases between. CDR3 length equals 15 residues. CDR3 in amino acids: CASANARFAGNTIYF. CDR3 in DNA: TGTGCCAGCGCCAATGCACGGTTTGCAGGAAACACCATATATTTT.

This clone has a single count. V usage is TRBV27 and J usage is TRBJ1-1; D is undetermined. The CDR3 has 13 amino acids. Germline loops: CDR1 MNHEY, CDR2 SMNVEV (reference sequence). Trimming pared 9 bases from V and 3 bases from J, leaving 14 bases between. The CDR3 protein is CASRHNGYTEAFF. CDR3 bases: TGTGCCAGTCGACATAACGGATACACTGAAGCTTTCTTT.

Concerning this clone: The sample has other DNA sequences that encode this CDR3 too. The gene calls are TRBV2 and TRBJ2-1; D perhaps matches TRBD1 (6 bases). V dropped 5 bases and J dropped 0 bases, with 14 bases sitting between them. CDR1 is SNHLY and CDR2 is FYNNEI in the germline V gene. The CDR3 runs to 16 residues. This chain's CDR3 is CASSYSGAVSYNEQFF. CDR3 sequence (DNA): TGTGCCAGCAGTTATTCAGGGGCCGTCTCCTACAATGAGCAGTTCTTC.

A few counts support this clone. V and J are TRBV10-3 and TRBJ2-2; TRBD2 matches 11 bases. V lost 5 bases, J lost 3 bases, and 2 bases stayed unmatched. The CDR3 has 15 residues. Germline CDR1 ENHRY, CDR2 SYGVKD. DNA for the CDR3: TGTGCCATCAGTCGGACTAGCGGGTACACCGGGGAGCTGTTTTTT. It yields the protein CAISRTSGYTGELFF.

The chain is built from TRBV5-1 and TRBJ2-2; 8 nucleotides line up with TRBD1. The V gene end was trimmed by 0 bases and the J gene end by 6 bases; junction bases not matched to a gene: 13. The V gene's germline CDR1 is SGHRS and CDR2 YFSETQ. CDR3 size: 18 residues. The DNA of the CDR3 is TGCGCCAGCAGCTTGGCCGGACAGGGTACGGTGTGGGCCGGGGAGCTGTTTTTT. Encoded protein: CASSLAGQGTVWAGELFF.

V and J are TRBV19 and TRBJ2-2, with no clear D. Trimming removed 7 bases at V and 2 bases at J, with 11 bases between. This CDR3 contains 14 residues. CDR1 is LNHDA, CDR2 SQIVND, per germline (reference sequence). The CDR3 reads CASTLFGNTGELFF. CDR3 bases: TGTGCCAGTACCCTGTTCGGTAACACCGGGGAGCTGTTTTTT.

V usage is TRBV6-6 and J usage is TRBJ1-5; 8 nucleotides agree with TRBD1. Germline trimming cut 2 bases from V and 9 bases from J; bases unmatched to any gene: 3. Germline values: CDR1 MNHNY, CDR2 SVGAGI (reference sequence). This CDR3 region has 13 residues. As DNA, the CDR3 is TGTGCCAGCAGTTACGGACAGGGACTGCCCCAGCATTTT. The encoded protein is CASSYGQGLPQHF.

The DNA for the CDR3 is TGTGCCAGCAGCTCGACAGGGGATGGCCTTAGTTCACCCCTCCACTTT. It encodes CASSSTGDGLSSPLHF. The chain couples TRBV7-6 to TRBJ1-6; 8 bases fit TRBD1. Germline V gene sequence: CDR1 SGHVS, CDR2 FNYEAQ. The V and J ends lost 4 bases and 9 bases, in that order; junction bases with no gene match: 11. CDR3 length: 16 residues.

The rearrangement joins TRBV28 to TRBJ1-2, with 7 bases that match TRBD1. Germline V gives CDR1 MDHEN, CDR2 SYDVKM. Unmatched junction bases numbered 7, after V lost 5 bases and J lost 4 bases. CDR3 length equals 14 residues. DNA for the CDR3: TGTGCCAGCAGTCAGACAGGGCTTGGCTATGGCTACACCTTC. Its translation is CASSQTGLGYGYTF.

Remarks on this clone: The junction departs from germline at one end; a sequencing error may be responsible. The rearrangement uses TRBV28 and TRBJ2-1, with D possibly TRBD2 on 7 matching bases. CDR3 length equals 15 residues. Per germline, CDR1 MDHEN and CDR2 SYDVKM. The CDR3 DNA reads TGTGCCAGCAGTTTATGGGGAGGGGGGGACAATGAGCGGTTCTTC. Its protein is CASSLWGGGDNERFF.

The rearrangement joins TRBV5-6 to TRBJ2-7, with unresolved D. There are 13 residues in the CDR3. The ends were cut back, 3 bases at V and 1 base at J, with 8 bases in the middle. Looked up from germline, CDR1 is SGHDT and CDR2 is YYEEEE. Here the CDR3 DNA reads TGTGCCAGCAGCTCCTCGAGGTCCTACGAGCAGTACTTC. It specifies CASSSSRSYEQYF.

The chain joins TRBV6-5 to TRBJ1-6, with a tentative D call TRBD1 (6 bases). Trimming cost V 6 bases and J 10 bases, with 13 bases left between them. In germline, CDR1 is MNHEY, CDR2 SVGAGI. The CDR3 spans 13 residues. Here the CDR3 reads CASSPRGRSPLHF. The CDR3 DNA reads as TGTGCCAGCAGCCCCAGGGGCCGGTCACCCCTCCACTTT.

The rearrangement joins TRBV4-2 to TRBJ2-3; D may be TRBD2 (6 bases). The V gene lost 0 bases and the J gene lost 6 bases, with 13 bases spanning the gap. Germline loops: CDR1 LGHNA, CDR2 YNFKEQ. The CDR3 spans 15 residues. Here the CDR3 DNA reads TGTGCCAGCAGCCAAGAAGGACTAACGTCGGATACGCAGTATTTT. Its translation is CASSQEGLTSDTQYF.